The rows below give T cell receptor beta chains drawn from one sample of a study of shared clonotypes between healthy human individuals. Method: immunoSEQ multiplex PCR; TCRdb's copy keeps in-frame clones and lacks some. The profile shows some 2,000,000 clones, around 95% of them singletons. The material sequenced was naive CD4+ T cells sorted from blood. Receptors originate from a man between 18 and 35 years old in good health. CDR3s include the opening cysteine and the closing phenylalanine or tryptophan. A D gene is named only where the DNA matches it firmly. Clone size is stated in some rows and not others, as once, few, many or a class when expanded.

size,J,D,V,CDR3,DNA
.,TRBJ2-3,TRBD1,TRBV5-1,CASSPGQGRDTQYF,TGCGCCAGCAGCCCCGGACAGGGTAGGGATACGCAGTATTTT
.,TRBJ2-1,.,TRBV6-1,CASTTGRSYNEQFF,TGTGCCAGCACCACGGGACGCTCCTACAATGAGCAGTTCTTC
.,TRBJ2-7,.,TRBV4-1,CASSQAPGFSSDYEQYF,TGCGCCAGCAGCCAAGCCCCGGGATTCAGTTCCGACTACGAGCAGTACTTC
.,TRBJ2-7,.,TRBV6-5,CASRYRVLSYEQYF,TGTGCCAGCAGGTACAGGGTGCTCTCCTACGAGCAGTACTTC
.,TRBJ2-7,TRBD2,TRBV4-3,CASSQDHTSGYEQYF,TGCGCCAGCAGCCAAGATCATACTAGCGGCTACGAGCAGTACTTC
.,TRBJ2-1,TRBD1,TRBV25-1,CASRGQGALAVTYNEQFF,TGTGCCAGCAGAGGACAGGGGGCTCTTGCGGTAACCTACAATGAGCAGTTCTTC
.,TRBJ2-2,.,TRBV27,CASSLAGELFF,TGTGCCAGCAGCCTAGCCGGGGAGCTGTTTTTT
.,TRBJ2-7,.,TRBV5-1,CASSRDGGLYEQYF,TGCGCCAGCAGCCGGGACGGCGGGTTGTACGAGCAGTACTTC
.,TRBJ2-3,TRBD2,TRBV30,CAWSGSGSGGVTDTQYF,TGTGCCTGGAGTGGTTCGGGTAGCGGGGGGGTCACAGATACGCAGTATTTT
.,TRBJ1-6,.,TRBV6-1,CASRPGQGLSPLHF,TGTGCCAGCAGACCGGGGCAGGGACTTTCACCCCTCCACTTT
.,TRBJ2-5,.,TRBV5-1,CASSKMGVQETQYF,TGCGCCAGCAGCAAAATGGGGGTCCAAGAGACCCAGTACTTC
.,TRBJ1-4,.,TRBV25-1,CASSETAVRGEKLFF,TGTGCCAGCAGTGAAACGGCAGTTCGGGGTGAAAAACTGTTTTTT
.,TRBJ2-1,.,TRBV29-1,CSVYLRLKGEQFF,TGCAGCGTTTATCTGCGGCTCAAAGGGGAGCAGTTCTTC
.,TRBJ1-5,.,TRBV10-3,CAISEGDSNQPQHF,TGTGCCATCAGTGAAGGGGATAGCAATCAGCCCCAGCATTTT
.,TRBJ2-7,TRBD1,TRBV6-5,CASSTSRTGQVAVYF,TGTGCCAGCAGCACAAGTCGAACGGGACAGGTAGCGGTGTACTTC
once,TRBJ2-7,.,TRBV5-1,CASSPSDRSYEQYF,TGCGCCAGCAGCCCTTCTGACAGGTCCTACGAGCAGTACTTC
.,TRBJ2-7,.,TRBV20-1,CSAGTEDEQYF,TGCAGTGCTGGGACGGAGGACGAGCAGTACTTC
.,TRBJ2-1,.,TRBV29-1,CSVERLNEQFF,TGCAGCGTAGAGAGGCTCAATGAGCAGTTCTTC
.,TRBJ2-7,.,TRBV7-2,CASSPDLYEQYF,TGTGCCAGCAGCCCGGACCTCTACGAGCAGTACTTC
.,TRBJ1-5,TRBD1,TRBV29-1,CSVENLGQGNQPQHF,TGCAGCGTTGAAAATCTGGGACAGGGCAATCAGCCCCAGCATTTT
.,TRBJ2-7,TRBD1,TRBV18,CASSRAGGGYEQYF,TGTGCCAGCTCACGGGCAGGGGGTGGCTACGAGCAGTACTTC
.,TRBJ1-5,.,TRBV11-2,CASSLDYSNQPQHF,TGTGCCAGCAGCTTAGACTATAGCAATCAGCCCCAGCATTTT
.,TRBJ1-3,.,TRBV15,CATRTGLAGNTIYF,TGTGCCACCCGGACGGGGTTAGCTGGAAACACCATATATTTT
.,TRBJ2-3,TRBD2,TRBV7-2,CASSLLAGGTDTQYF,TGTGCCAGCAGCCTACTAGCGGGGGGAACAGATACGCAGTATTTT
.,TRBJ2-5,.,TRBV7-9,CASSSERGSETQYF,TGTGCCAGCAGCTCTGAGAGGGGGTCTGAGACCCAGTACTTC
.,TRBJ2-2,.,TRBV19,CASSIDTGTGELFF,TGTGCCAGTAGTATAGATACAGGGACCGGGGAGCTGTTTTTT
.,TRBJ2-7,.,TRBV9,CASSTQWGEQYF,TGTGCCAGCAGCACCCAATGGGGGGAGCAGTACTTC
.,TRBJ2-5,TRBD1,TRBV7-8,CASSLGQHRGRETQYF,TGTGCCAGCAGCTTAGGCCAGCACAGGGGCAGGGAGACCCAGTACTTC
.,TRBJ2-3,.,TRBV7-9,CASSFSRGSTDTQYF,TGTGCCAGCAGCTTCAGTCGGGGGAGCACAGATACGCAGTATTTT
.,TRBJ2-7,TRBD1,TRBV7-2,CASSEQGAYEQYF,TGTGCCAGCAGCGAACAGGGGGCCTACGAGCAGTACTTC
.,TRBJ1-5,TRBD1,TRBV4-2,CASSQAGTGPGGNQPQHF,TGTGCCAGCAGCCAAGCCGGGACAGGGCCCGGGGGCAATCAGCCCCAGCATTTT
.,TRBJ1-2,TRBD1,TRBV5-4,CASSLQGASGYTF,TGTGCCAGCAGCTTACAGGGGGCGAGCGGCTACACCTTC
.,TRBJ2-7,.,TRBV28,CATARAGRNEQYF,TGTGCCACCGCCCGGGCAGGCCGGAACGAGCAGTACTTC